The 7 T cell receptor beta chains below come from one sample, sequenced in a study of T cell responses to AZD1222 COVID-19 vaccine. Clones were sequenced by immunoSEQ multiplex PCR, and TCRdb holds only the in-frame ones, with some missing. The data hold about 100,000 clones, with 85% to 90% observed a single time. The source was peripheral blood, collected on day 0 of AZD1222 vaccination. Every receptor here comes from an adult in good health.

The chain joins TRBV11-2 to TRBJ2-7; 7 nucleotides match TRBD1. Trimming took 4 bases from V and 6 from J; bases not matched to a gene: 9. Germline V gene lookup returns CDR1 SGHAT and CDR2 FQNNGV. CDR3 length: 14 residues. CDR3 DNA sequence: TGTGCCAGCAGCTACATCGAACAGGGGCCCGAGCAGTACTTC. The encoded protein is CASSYIEQGPEQYF. Based on the CDR3 plus reference TRBV11-2 and TRBJ2-7, the full variable domain is EAGVAQSPRYKIIEKRQSVAFWCNPISGHATLYWYQQILGQGPKLLIQFQNNGVVDDSQLPKDRFSAERLKGVDSTLKIQPAKLEDSAVYLCASSYIEQGPEQYFGPGTRLTVT.

The CDR3 region has the DNA TGTGCCAGCAGCCCGGGACGGAACTCTGGGGCCAACGTCCTGACTTTC. This translates into CASSPGRNSGANVLTF. The chain joins TRBV7-3 to TRBJ2-6; D might be TRBD1 or TRBD2, each matching 5 bases. Germline CDR1 reads SGHTA; CDR2 reads FQGTGA. V lost 5 bases and J 0 bases, leaving 11 bases between the germline ends. The CDR3 loop spans 16 amino acids.

In its sample, this clone was seen many times. The chain employs TRBV5-1 and TRBJ2-1, with TRBD2 identical over 9 bases. V was pared by 2 bases and J by 6 bases, with 6 bases of the junction left unmatched. There are 15 residues in the CDR3. Germline CDR1 is SGHRS and CDR2 is YFSETQ. CDR3 region: CASSLTTSGSNEQFF. The CDR3 DNA reads as TGCGCCAGCAGCTTAACGACTAGCGGTAGCAATGAGCAGTTCTTC.

The genes are TRBV11-3 and TRBJ1-1, with a possible D match to TRBD1 (5 bases). V gave up 5 bases and J gave up 4 bases, with 17 bases separating them. There are 15 residues in the CDR3. Germline V gene data show CDR1 as SGHNT and CDR2 as YENEEA. The CDR3 nucleotides read TGTGCCAGCAGCCCTCTGCGGGCGCAGGGCACTGAAGCTTTCTTT. Its translation is CASSPLRAQGTEAFF.

The chain carries TRBV28 and TRBJ1-5, with D possibly being TRBD1 (5 bases). V lost 5 bases to trimming and J lost 6 bases, with 8 bases between them. The CDR3 runs 12 residues. The V gene's germline CDR1 is MDHEN and CDR2 SYDVKM. CDR3: CASSGGGQPQHF. In DNA, the CDR3 is TGTGCCAGCAGTGGGGGGGGTCAGCCCCAGCATTTT.

The chain recombines TRBV12-5 with TRBJ2-3; TRBD1 might be the D (7 bases). CDR1 is LGHNT and CDR2 is FRNRAP in the germline V gene. The CDR3 has 14 residues. The V gene lost 6 bases and the J gene lost 2 bases, with 12 bases spanning the gap. The CDR3 is CASGAGQNTDTQYF. The CDR3 coding sequence is TGTGCTAGTGGGGCGGGACAGAACACAGATACGCAGTATTTT.

The chain recombines TRBV11-2 with TRBJ2-2; the D gene is possibly TRBD2 (6 bases). Trimming pared 0 bases from V and 4 bases from J, leaving 15 bases between. This CDR3 comprises 17 residues. Germline assignment: CDR1 SGHAT and CDR2 FQNNGV. The CDR3, as DNA: TGTGCCAGCAGCTTAGAGGGTAGCGGACAATTCACCGGGGAGCTGTTTTTT. Its translation is CASSLEGSGQFTGELFF.